Listed below are T cell receptor beta chains from one sample, sequenced in a study of CD8 T cells in ankylosing spondylitis. TCRdb redid the calling of the 5' RACE reads with MiXCR, one entry per CDR3 protein. The sample consists of under 950,000 distinct CDR3 sequences, around 20% of them appearing once. The sample taken for sequencing was blood, either unsorted or a sorted T cell fraction (not recorded which). These receptors were taken from a male donor with ankylosing spondylitis. CDR3s include the opening cysteine and the closing phenylalanine or tryptophan. D genes are given only for firm matches. Size is stated for part of the rows, as once, few or many counts, or as a class when the clone is expanded.

V gene	D gene	J gene	clone size	CDR3 protein	CDR3 DNA
TRBV7-3	TRBD1	TRBJ2-3	many	CASSLVGGNGDTQYF	TGTGCCAGCAGCTTAGTAGGGGGCAACGGAGATACGCAGTATTTT
TRBV7-9	-	TRBJ2-4	-	CASTTGQAPGDIQYF	TGTGCCAGCACCACAGGCCAGGCCCCGGGGGACATTCAGTACTTC
TRBV20-1	TRBD2	TRBJ2-3	-	CSARAATSGADTQYF	TGCAGTGCTAGAGCCGCGACTAGCGGGGCAGATACGCAGTATTTT
TRBV4-1	TRBD2	TRBJ2-3	-	CASSQAKTSGRIGVPTDTQYF	TGCGCCAGCAGCCAGGCGAAGACTAGCGGGAGAATTGGCGTGCCCACAGATACGCAGTATTTT
TRBV10-2	TRBD1	TRBJ1-2	few	CASSDPGTVLAGYTF	TGCGCCAGCAGTGACCCCGGGACAGTCCTCGCCGGCTACACCTTC
TRBV7-2	TRBD1	TRBJ1-5	few	CASSLATGQGSGQPQHF	TGTGCCAGCAGCTTAGCCACCGGACAGGGAAGTGGGCAGCCCCAGCATTTT
TRBV12-3/TRBV12-4	TRBD2	TRBJ2-7	once	CASRLLAGPSYEQYF	TGTGCCAGCAGGCTTCTAGCGGGGCCTTCCTACGAGCAGTACTTC
TRBV7-8	TRBD2	TRBJ2-7	few	CASSFPRTSGRAPYEQYF	TGTGCCAGCAGCTTCCCAAGGACTAGCGGGAGGGCCCCCTACGAGCAGTACTTC
TRBV18	-	TRBJ1-6	few	CASAKGIRDSPLHF	TGTGCCAGCGCCAAGGGCATTAGGGATTCACCCCTCCACTTT
TRBV27	TRBD1	TRBJ2-7	-	CASRPGQIYEQYF	TGTGCCAGCAGGCCGGGACAGATCTACGAGCAGTACTTC
TRBV6-5	-	TRBJ2-1	-	CASSLPGQSPGLDYNEQFF	TGTGCCAGCAGTTTACCGGGACAGAGCCCGGGACTAGACTACAATGAGCAGTTCTTC
TRBV5-1	TRBD1	TRBJ2-6	-	CASRGGTGNWAGANVLTF	TGCGCCAGCAGAGGAGGGACAGGGAATTGGGCTGGGGCCAACGTCCTGACTTTC